These T cell receptor beta chains were read from a single sample in a study of shared clonotypes between healthy human individuals. Clones were read by immunoSEQ multiplex PCR, and TCRdb kept only the in-frame ones, dropping some. The sample has around 750,000 clones, approximately 79% seen once. The specimen sequenced was memory CD4+ T cells sorted from blood. Receptors were obtained from a woman aged 25 to 39 in good health. The CDR3 runs from the conserved cysteine through the conserved F or W. D genes are given only for firm matches. Some rows have no size entry. The others give once, few or many, or a class for an expanded clone.

J gene	clone size	D gene	V gene	CDR3 DNA	CDR3 protein
TRBJ2-7	NA	NA	TRBV7-8	TGTGCCAGCAGGCCGCGGGCGCAGCAAATCTACGAGCAGTACTTC	CASRPRAQQIYEQYF
TRBJ2-2	NA	NA	TRBV5-6	TGTGCCAGCAGCTTGGGATGGTTCCAAAACACCGGGGAGCTGTTTTTT	CASSLGWFQNTGELFF
TRBJ1-6	NA	TRBD1	TRBV30	TGTGCCTGGAGTGTAAGAGGGACAGGCCGCTATAATTCACCCCTCCACTTT	CAWSVRGTGRYNSPLHF
TRBJ1-2	NA	NA	TRBV18	TGTGCCAGCTCACCAGACCCGTTCTTGCGTGGCTACACCTTC	CASSPDPFLRGYTF
TRBJ2-7	NA	NA	TRBV7-8	TGTGCCAGCACCGAGAATATACAGGGATCCTACGAGCAGTACTTC	CASTENIQGSYEQYF
TRBJ2-1	NA	NA	TRBV5-4	TGTGCCAGCAGCTTGGTGGGGGCACCCCTTTACAATGAGCAGTTCTTC	CASSLVGAPLYNEQFF
TRBJ2-5	NA	TRBD2	TRBV5-1	TGCGCCAGCAGCGAACAAGCGGGAGCCCAAGAGACCCAGTACTTC	CASSEQAGAQETQYF
TRBJ1-2	NA	TRBD1	TRBV5-1	TGCGCCAGCAGCTGGGGACAGGGCCTCTATGGCTACACCTTC	CASSWGQGLYGYTF
TRBJ2-5	few	TRBD1	TRBV28	TGTGCCAGCAGGCCACAGGGGAGCGGAGAGACCCAGTACTTC	CASRPQGSGETQYF
TRBJ2-5	NA	NA	TRBV27	TGTGCCAGCAGTGAGGATCTTAGGACCCAGTACTTC	CASSEDLRTQYF
TRBJ2-7	NA	NA	TRBV7-9	TGTGCCAGCAGCTTCCGACAGGACTCCTACGAGCAGTACTTC	CASSFRQDSYEQYF
TRBJ1-1	once	NA	TRBV11-1	TGTGCCAGCAGCTTAGGGGGGGCAACGCTCCTGAACACTGAAGCTTTCTTT	CASSLGGATLLNTEAFF
TRBJ1-6	NA	NA	TRBV7-3	TGTGCCAGCAGCTTAATGCAGGGTTCTGCCCTCCACTTT	CASSLMQGSALHF
TRBJ2-2	NA	TRBD2	TRBV11-2	TGTGCCAGCAGATTAGCGGGAGGAATGGCCGGGGAGCTGTTTTTT	CASRLAGGMAGELFF
TRBJ1-6	NA	NA	TRBV2	TGTGCCAGCAGTCTCATGGCACCCCTCCACTTT	CASSLMAPLHF
TRBJ2-7	NA	NA	TRBV28	TGTGCCAGCAGTCCCTTTCGGGGCTCCTACGAGCAGTACTTC	CASSPFRGSYEQYF
TRBJ2-1	NA	TRBD2	TRBV9	TGTGCCAGCAGCCGGTTAGCGGGATCAACCTACAATGAGCAGTTCTTC	CASSRLAGSTYNEQFF
TRBJ1-1	once	NA	TRBV2	TGTGCCAACTCACACCCGATTCTTTTCTTTGCTGAAGCTTTCTTT	CANSHPILFFAEAFF
TRBJ2-1	NA	TRBD2	TRBV15	TGTGCCACCAGCAGAGATTGGCGAGCGGGAGGCAATGAGCAGTTCTTC	CATSRDWRAGGNEQFF
TRBJ2-2	NA	TRBD2	TRBV2	TGTGCCAACCGAGGCGGGAGAGGGACCGGGGAGCTGTTTTTT	CANRGGRGTGELFF
TRBJ2-7	NA	TRBD2	TRBV13	TGTGCCAGCAGCAACCGACTAGCGGGAGTAATCGAGCAGTACTTC	CASSNRLAGVIEQYF
TRBJ2-1	NA	NA	TRBV27	TGTGCCACCAGAAGCGTGGGAATCTCCTACAATGAGCAGTTCTTC	CATRSVGISYNEQFF
TRBJ2-2	NA	TRBD2	TRBV6-5	TGTGCCAGCACCTTGGCCGGTAGCGGGGCCGGGGAGCTGTTTTTT	CASTLAGSGAGELFF
TRBJ2-2	NA	NA	TRBV27	TGTGCCAGCAAAAGGGCCGGACTGAACACCGGGGAGCTGTTTTTT	CASKRAGLNTGELFF
TRBJ2-3	NA	NA	TRBV10-1	TGCGCCAGCAGCCCCACGGGTAGCACAGATACGCAGTATTTT	CASSPTGSTDTQYF
TRBJ1-4	few	NA	TRBV28	TGTGCCAGCAGCAGCGAGGGGGGGGTTAATGAAAAACTGTTTTTT	CASSSEGGVNEKLFF
TRBJ2-2	NA	TRBD1	TRBV5-1	TGCGCCAGCAGCCTAACAGGGGTGGACTACACCGGGGAGCTGTTTTTT	CASSLTGVDYTGELFF
TRBJ2-1	NA	TRBD2	TRBV29-1	TGCAGCGTAACCCCGGGACTAGCGACGTTAGAGCAGTTCTTC	CSVTPGLATLEQFF
TRBJ2-1	few	TRBD1	TRBV29-1	TGCAGCGTTACCCACCGAACAGGGGACCATGAGCAGTTCTTC	CSVTHRTGDHEQFF
TRBJ1-5	NA	NA	TRBV2	TGTGCCAGCAGTGACTTGGTCCAGGGCAATCAGCCCCAGCATTTT	CASSDLVQGNQPQHF
TRBJ2-3	few	TRBD2	TRBV19	TGTGCCAGTAGTGTGGGGACTAGCGGAAATACGCAGTATTTT	CASSVGTSGNTQYF